Sequencing of this T cell receptor (beta chain) was carried out in a study of blood T cell repertoires in COVID-19. TCRdb's copy holds only in-frame clones and misses some; the assay was immunoSEQ multiplex PCR. The sample has about 310,000 clones; 90% are singletons. Germline V gene sequence: CDR1 SGHDT, CDR2 YYEEEE. The V end was cut by 2 bases, the J end by 0 bases, with 9 bases between. CDR3 length equals 16 residues. The V gene is TRBV5-6, the J gene TRBJ1-6; D is uncertain. The clonotype originates from a woman in her thirties or forties with COVID-19, enrolled during active disease. Sequenced material: peripheral blood. The DNA of the CDR3 is TGTGCCAGCAGCTTCGGGTCAAGCTCCTATAATTCACCCCTCCACTTT. The encoded protein is CASSFGSSSYNSPLHF.